These 30 T cell receptor beta chains came from one sample sequenced in a study of CD8 T cells in ankylosing spondylitis. Each CDR3 protein is one row after TCRdb ran MiXCR on the 5' RACE reads. The profile shows fewer than 250,000 distinct CDR3 sequences, roughly 24% of them singletons. The sequencing input was blood, either unsorted or a sorted T cell fraction (not recorded which). Receptors were obtained from a male donor with ankylosing spondylitis or in good health (not recorded which).

The table lists this clonotype with many counts. The chain uses TRBV12-3 or TRBV12-4 and TRBJ1-1; D call uncertain. Trimming took off 7 bases at V and 0 bases at J, with 15 bases between the two ends. This CDR3 is built from 15 residues. In nucleotides, the CDR3 is TGTGCCAGCATTATTATGGGAGGGATGAACACTGAAGCTTTCTTT. This encodes CASIIMGGMNTEAFF.

This clonotype was detected a few times. The DNA of the CDR3 is TGTGCCAGCAGTGCCCTCTCCTCTAGACCCCACGAGCAGTACTTC. Protein: CASSALSSRPHEQYF. This chain links TRBV25-1 with TRBJ2-7; unclear D gene. V was pared by 4 bases and J by 5 bases, with 18 bases between. The CDR3 totals 15 residues. CDR1 and CDR2 (germline): MGHDK, SYGVNS.

This clonotype was seen repeatedly, ten times or more. CDR3 bases: TGTGCCATTATGGACGGCCGATCTAACTATGGCTACACCTTC. Translation: CAIMDGRSNYGYTF. This chain joins TRBV10-3 and TRBJ1-2, with no clear D. The germline CDR1 and CDR2 sequences are ENHRY and SYGVKD. Trimming took off 9 bases at V and 0 bases at J, with 14 bases between the two ends. The CDR3 contains 14 residues.

This clonotype was found many times. The rearrangement joins TRBV12-3 or TRBV12-4 to TRBJ2-4; D gene unclear. The CDR3 extends over 14 amino acids. V lost 1 base, J lost 8 bases, and 12 bases lay in between. The CDR3: CASSLEAGSDIQYF. In nucleotides, the CDR3 is TGTGCCAGCAGTTTAGAGGCAGGAAGTGACATTCAGTACTTC.

This clonotype has ten or more counts. The chain recombines TRBV7-2 with TRBJ2-7, with D unclear. The CDR3 extends over 13 amino acids. The V end was cut by 2 bases, the J end by 3 bases, with 8 bases between. Germline V gives CDR1 SGHTA, CDR2 FQGNSA. The CDR3 DNA reads TGTGCCAGCAGCTTAAAAACCAACTACGAGCAGTACTTC. Translating it yields CASSLKTNYEQYF.

The V call is TRBV6-1, the J call TRBJ2-1, with 8 bases that match TRBD2. The J segment lost 9 bases and the V segment lost 8 bases, leaving 9 bases of the junction unmatched. This CDR3 comprises 13 residues. Germline V CDR1 and CDR2: MNHNS, SASEGT. The CDR3 sequence: CASERGGRGEQFF. The CDR3 DNA sequence: TGTGCCAGCGAACGGGGGGGGAGGGGTGAGCAGTTCTTC.

On this clonotype: This may be a read error: a much more frequent sequence differs by one nucleotide. The chain has TRBV5-1 and TRBJ2-7; 10 positions match TRBD1. Germline values: CDR1 SGHRS, CDR2 YFSETQ. The V and J ends lost 4 bases and 2 bases, in that order; junction bases with no gene match: 3. The CDR3 consists of 14 residues. The CDR3 loop is CASSTGQGAYEQYF. DNA of the CDR3: TGCGCCAGCAGCACCGGACAGGGGGCCTACGAGCAGTACTTC.

As concerns this clonotype: Since a much larger clone is just one base distant, this may be a read error. The chain uses TRBV5-1 and TRBJ2-5, with D maybe TRBD1 (5 bases). The germline V and J ends were trimmed by 3 bases and 4 bases, with 16 bases remaining between them. CDR1 and CDR2 from the germline V gene are SGHRS and YFSETQ. The length of the CDR3 is 15 residues. Here the CDR3 DNA reads TGCGCCAGCAGCTCGATATCAGGGAAGGGAGAGACCCAGTACTTC. This gives the protein CASSSISGKGETQYF.

This clonotype occurred a few times. The chain is built from TRBV2 and TRBJ2-5; 8 nucleotides agree with TRBD2. The germline V gene encodes CDR1 SNHLY and CDR2 FYNNEI. The trim removed 6 bases at V and 1 base at J, leaving 4 bases unmatched. This CDR3 has 14 residues. In DNA, the CDR3 is TGTGCCAGCAGCGCGGGACTAGGCCAAGAGACCCAGTACTTC. Its translation: CASSAGLGQETQYF. The variable domain in full, completed from reference TRBV2 and TRBJ2-5, reads EPEVTQTPSHQVTQMGQEVILRCVPISNHLYFYWYRQILGQKVEFLVSFYNNEISEKSEIFDDQFSVERPDGSNFTLKIRSTKLEDSAMYFCASSAGLGQETQYFGPGTRLLVL.

This clonotype was detected only once. The genes are TRBV5-1 and TRBJ2-1, with 9 bases identical to TRBD2. The CDR3 has 16 residues. Trimming took 4 bases from V and 6 from J; bases not matched to a gene: 11. The germline gives CDR1 SGHRS, CDR2 YFSETQ. In DNA form, the CDR3 reads TGCGCCAGCAGCACCTGGGGAGCGGGAGGCTTCAATGAGCAGTTCTTC. Its protein product is CASSTWGAGGFNEQFF.

This rearrangement joins TRBV5-4 to TRBJ2-2, with 12 positions matching TRBD2. Germline V CDR1 and CDR2: SGHNT, YYREEE (reference sequence). V shed 3 bases, J shed 4 bases, and the junction held 7 bases outside the gene matches. The CDR3 is 17 amino acids. The chain's CDR3 is CASSSEPGLAGTGELFF. The DNA of the CDR3 is TGTGCCAGCAGCTCGGAACCGGGACTAGCGGGCACCGGGGAGCTGTTTTTT.

This chain uses TRBV12-3 or TRBV12-4 with TRBJ2-7; a weak D match, TRBD2 (6 bases). The CDR3 runs to 14 residues. Between the trimmed V and J ends, which lost 6 bases and 2 bases, there was a span of 14 bases. The CDR3 bases are TGTGCCAGCAGCAGGCAGGGAGGCACCTACGAGCAGTACTTC. As protein: CASSRQGGTYEQYF.

The rearrangement links TRBV11-2 to TRBJ2-3; 8 positions match TRBD2. J was trimmed by 0 bases and V by 4 bases; bases with no gene match: 6. Germline V gives CDR1 SGHAT, CDR2 FQNNGV. This CDR3 contains 16 residues. The CDR3 loop is CASSSTLAGSTDTQYF. The CDR3 coding sequence is TGTGCCAGCAGCTCGACTTTAGCGGGAAGCACAGATACGCAGTATTTT.

In this sample, this clonotype turned up a few times. The chain recombines TRBV9 with TRBJ1-1; a weak D match, TRBD1 (6 bases). CDR3 length: 14 amino acids. Trimming pared 0 bases from V and 9 bases from J, leaving 15 bases between. The V gene's germline CDR1 is SGDLS and CDR2 YYNGEE. This chain's CDR3 is CASSVAPQGNKAFF. DNA for the CDR3: TGTGCCAGCAGCGTAGCCCCCCAGGGGAACAAAGCTTTCTTT.

The chain is built from TRBV12-3 or TRBV12-4 and TRBJ2-7; 11 nucleotides line up with TRBD2. CDR3 size: 19 residues. J was trimmed by 2 bases and V by 7 bases; bases with no gene match: 19. In nucleotides, the CDR3 is TGTGCCAGCATGACCTCGGGGGGACTAGCGGCCCTTACAACCTACGAGCAGTACTTC. Its protein is CASMTSGGLAALTTYEQYF.

The genes are TRBV5-1 and TRBJ1-1; unclear D gene. Between the trimmed V and J ends, which lost 6 bases and 4 bases, there was a span of 16 bases. The germline CDR1 and CDR2 sequences are SGHRS and YFSETQ. The CDR3 spans 14 residues. The CDR3 coding sequence is TGCGCCAGCACGCCCGGGCGGGAGGGCACTGAAGCTTTCTTT. Residues: CASTPGREGTEAFF.

This clonotype was counted only a few times. The chain is built from TRBV6-1 and TRBJ1-3; D gene ambiguous. V was pared by 8 bases and J by 0 bases, with 11 bases between. Per germline, CDR1 MNHNS and CDR2 SASEGT. This CDR3 is built from 14 residues. This CDR3 is CASLDASSGNTIYF. As DNA, the CDR3 is TGTGCCAGCCTGGACGCGAGCTCTGGAAACACCATATATTTT.

This clonotype was seen once. The J gene is TRBJ1-2, the V gene TRBV10-3; D remains ambiguous. The V and J ends lost 2 bases and 3 bases respectively, with 10 bases between them. This CDR3 comprises 14 residues. Germline V gene data show CDR1 as ENHRY and CDR2 as SYGVKD. The CDR3 loop is CAISEGGRDYGYTF. The CDR3 coding sequence is TGTGCCATCAGTGAGGGTGGCAGAGACTATGGCTACACCTTC.

This clonotype was seen at least ten times. This sequence joins TRBV27 and TRBJ2-3; 8 bases are shared with TRBD1. J gave up 3 bases and V 4 bases, and 6 bases lay outside the gene matches. This CDR3 region has 15 residues. Germline CDR1 reads MNHEY; CDR2 reads SMNVEV (reference sequence). CDR3: CASSSRGLLTDTQYF. For the CDR3, the DNA is TGTGCCAGCAGTTCCAGGGGGCTTCTTACAGATACGCAGTATTTT.

Of note for this clonotype: It may be a read error: a sequence one base away is much more abundant. This chain connects TRBV20-1 to TRBJ2-1, with D perhaps TRBD1 or TRBD2 (6 bases each). The CDR3 has 13 residues. From germline, CDR1 is DFQATT and CDR2 SNEGSKA (reference sequence). Trimming stripped 3 bases from V and 2 bases from J, with 8 bases between. CDR3 residues: CSASGGPYNEQFF. In DNA form, the CDR3 reads TGCAGTGCTAGCGGGGGCCCCTACAATGAGCAGTTCTTC.

This chain uses TRBV7-9 with TRBJ2-3; 7 bases are a match to TRBD1. Per germline, CDR1 SEHNR and CDR2 FQNEAQ (reference sequence). The CDR3 is 13 amino acids. The ends lost 9 bases at V and 6 bases at J; junction bases unmatched: 9. The CDR3, as DNA: TGTGCCAGTTCCGACAGGGAACCCGATACGCAGTATTTT. This encodes CASSDREPDTQYF.

This clonotype was seen repeatedly, ten times or more. The chain has TRBV20-1 and TRBJ2-5; 10 nucleotides align to TRBD2. Per germline, CDR1 DFQATT and CDR2 SNEGSKA (reference sequence). This CDR3 contains 15 residues. V lost 3 bases and J lost 1; bases outside the gene matches: 5. The CDR3 DNA is TGCAGTGCTAGTGGGCTAGCGGGAGCCCAAGAGACCCAGTACTTC. This sequence encodes CSASGLAGAQETQYF.

This clonotype was observed at least ten times. The rearrangement uses TRBV20-1 and TRBJ2-5; 9 positions match TRBD2. CDR1 is DFQATT, CDR2 SNEGSKA, per germline (reference sequence). J was trimmed by 4 bases and V by 0 bases; bases with no gene match: 3. The CDR3 consists of 14 residues. DNA for the CDR3: TGCAGTGCTAGAGACGCACTAGCGGGAGAGACCCAGTACTTC. It codes for CSARDALAGETQYF.

In this sample, this clonotype is medium-sized. The rearrangement uses TRBV20-1 and TRBJ2-2; D gene ambiguous. The CDR3 has 15 amino acids. V was shortened by 0 bases and J by 0 bases, with 8 bases between the two germline ends. The germline V gene has CDR1 DFQATT and CDR2 SNEGSKA (reference sequence). The CDR3 loop reads CSAREGGTNTGELFF. The DNA for the CDR3 is TGCAGTGCTAGAGAGGGCGGTACGAACACCGGGGAGCTGTTTTTT.

There are a few counts of this clonotype. This chain joins TRBV12-3 or TRBV12-4 and TRBJ2-5; possibly TRBD1 for D (5 bases). This CDR3 contains 14 residues. V lost 3 bases and J 5 bases, leaving 13 bases between the germline ends. DNA of the CDR3: TGTGCCAGCAGTTTCGGCAGGGTGGGGGAGACCCAGTACTTC. It codes for CASSFGRVGETQYF.

This clonotype was picked up many times. This chain uses TRBV10-3 with TRBJ2-3; D is possibly TRBD2 (6 bases). This CDR3 is built from 14 residues. Germline values: CDR1 ENHRY, CDR2 SYGVKD. The ends were cut back, 10 bases at V and 2 bases at J, with 16 bases in the middle. CDR3 bases: TGTGCCACCCAGTACGGGGGAAACACAGATACGCAGTATTTT. Its protein is CATQYGGNTDTQYF.

Ten or more counts support this clonotype. This chain connects TRBV12-3 or TRBV12-4 to TRBJ1-1; tentatively, D is TRBD1 (5 bases). V gave up 3 bases and J gave up 6 bases, with 8 bases separating them. The length of the CDR3 is 12 residues. DNA for the CDR3: TGTGCCAGCAGTTTTCCGGGGGCTGAAGCTTTCTTT. Its protein is CASSFPGAEAFF.

The sample holds many counts of this clonotype. The genes are TRBV20-1 and TRBJ2-7, with 10 bases aligning to TRBD1. Trimming removed 5 bases from V and 6 bases from J; junction bases left unmatched: 7. CDR1 is DFQATT and CDR2 is SNEGSKA in the germline V gene (reference sequence). The CDR3 loop spans 13 amino acids. This chain's CDR3 is CSARRTGGTEQYF. CDR3 nucleotides: TGCAGTGCTCGCCGGACAGGGGGGACCGAGCAGTACTTC.

This clonotype was recorded at least ten times. The chain links TRBV4-1 to TRBJ1-2; D is undetermined. The V end lost 8 bases, the J end lost 4 bases, and 11 bases lay between the germline ends. Germline CDR1 reads MGHRA; CDR2 reads YSYEKL. This CDR3 has 12 amino acids. The CDR3 loop reads CASSPLGYGYTF. CDR3 DNA: TGCGCCAGCTCCCCGCTGGGCTATGGCTACACCTTC.

The sample holds a few counts of this clonotype. The chain combines TRBV20-1 with TRBJ2-2, with a weak D call TRBD1 (5 bases). The CDR3 covers 16 residues. In germline, CDR1 is DFQATT, CDR2 SNEGSKA (reference sequence). Deletions cut 6 bases from V and 1 base from J, with 18 bases between. The CDR3 DNA is TGCAGTGCCAATGGACCCAGGGTGGGGAACACCGGGGAGCTGTTTTTT. As protein: CSANGPRVGNTGELFF.